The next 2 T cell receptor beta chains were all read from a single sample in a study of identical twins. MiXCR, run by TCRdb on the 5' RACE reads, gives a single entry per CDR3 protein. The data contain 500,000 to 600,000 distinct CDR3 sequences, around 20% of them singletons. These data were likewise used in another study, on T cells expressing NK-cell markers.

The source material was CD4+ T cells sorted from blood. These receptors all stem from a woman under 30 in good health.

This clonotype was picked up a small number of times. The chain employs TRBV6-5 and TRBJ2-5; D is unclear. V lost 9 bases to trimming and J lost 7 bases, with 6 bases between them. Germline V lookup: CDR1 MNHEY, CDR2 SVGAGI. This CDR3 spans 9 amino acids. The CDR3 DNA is TGTGCCAGTCATGGGACCCAGTACTTC. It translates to CASHGTQYF.

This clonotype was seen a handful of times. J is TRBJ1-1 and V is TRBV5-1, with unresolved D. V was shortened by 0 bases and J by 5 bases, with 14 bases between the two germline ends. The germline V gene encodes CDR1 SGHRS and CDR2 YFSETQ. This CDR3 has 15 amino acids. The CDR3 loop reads CASSLVSPAGTEAFF. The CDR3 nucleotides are TGCGCCAGCAGCTTGGTTTCCCCGGCCGGAACTGAAGCTTTCTTT.